The 7 T cell receptor beta chains given below trace back to one sample, sequenced in a study of blood T cell repertoires in COVID-19. The repertoire was sequenced with immunoSEQ multiplex PCR; TCRdb's copy has only in-frame clones and lacks some. The sample holds approximately 200,000 clones, 80% to 85% seen once. Sequencing was carried out using PBMCs or T cells enriched from blood (not recorded which). These TCRs come from a man between 40 and 49 years old who had recovered from COVID-19.

This clone was found once. The chain carries TRBV15 and TRBJ1-1; D remains unclear. Germline loops: CDR1 LNHNV, CDR2 YYDKDF (reference sequence). V was trimmed by 8 bases and J by 5 bases, leaving 12 bases between them. CDR3 size: 12 residues. The CDR3: CATSRRETEAFF. CDR3 bases: TGTGCCACCTCCCGGAGGGAAACTGAAGCTTTCTTT. Drawing the rest from reference TRBV15 and TRBJ1-1, the complete variable domain is DAMVIQNPRYQVTQFGKPVTLSCSQTLNHNVMYWYQQKSSQAPKLLFHYYDKDFNNEADTPDNFQSRRPNTSFCFLDIRSPGLGDTAMYLCATSRRETEAFFGQGTRLTVV.

This clone was counted a single time. This chain joins TRBV5-1 and TRBJ2-7; the D is unclear. V lost 0 bases and J 2 bases, leaving 6 bases between the germline ends. The CDR3 contains 13 residues. Germline V gene lookup returns CDR1 SGHRS and CDR2 YFSETQ. DNA for the CDR3: TGCGCCAGCAGCTTGGACAGTGCCTACGAGCAGTACTTC. It is translated as CASSLDSAYEQYF.

The chain links TRBV19 to TRBJ1-1, with D unresolved. This CDR3 has 11 amino acids. The V end was cut by 3 bases, the J end by 7 bases, with 6 bases between. Germline assignment: CDR1 LNHDA and CDR2 SQIVND (reference sequence). The CDR3 here is CASSIRLEAFF. CDR3 in DNA: TGTGCCAGTAGTATCCGTCTTGAAGCTTTCTTT.

The genes are TRBV9 and TRBJ2-5, with D possibly being TRBD1 (5 bases). The germline V and J ends were trimmed by 1 base and 1 base, with 8 bases remaining between them. This CDR3 is built from 14 residues. From germline, CDR1 is SGDLS and CDR2 YYNGEE. The CDR3 DNA is TGTGCCAGCAGCGTACAGGGAAGCCAAGAGACCCAGTACTTC. This sequence encodes CASSVQGSQETQYF. Variable domain in full (rest from reference TRBV9 and TRBJ2-5): DSGVTQTPKHLITATGQRVTLRCSPRSGDLSVYWYQQSLDQGLQFLIQYYNGEERAKGNILERFSAQQFPDLHSELNLSSLELGDSALYFCASSVQGSQETQYFGPGTRLLVL.

The sample holds one count of this clone. The J gene is TRBJ1-5, the V gene TRBV28; maybe TRBD1 (6 bases). Per germline, CDR1 MDHEN and CDR2 SYDVKM. The germline V and J ends were trimmed by 6 bases and 2 bases, with 14 bases remaining between them. The CDR3 runs 15 residues. The CDR3 DNA is TGTGCCAGCAGGCCGACAGGAGCCGGCAATCAGCCCCAGCATTTT. Translated: CASRPTGAGNQPQHF.

This rearrangement joins TRBV24-1 to TRBJ1-2; the D gene is possibly TRBD1 (6 bases). Between the trimmed V and J ends, which lost 2 bases and 5 bases, there was a span of 14 bases. The CDR3 sequence is 15 residues long. Germline V gene sequence: CDR1 KGHDR, CDR2 SFDVKD. In nucleotides, the CDR3 is TGTGCCACCAGTGATTCCAGGGGATTCACTTATGGCTACACCTTC. Encoded protein: CATSDSRGFTYGYTF.

The chain employs TRBV11-2 and TRBJ1-2, with D hard to call. V was trimmed by 1 base and J by 6 bases, leaving 9 bases between them. This CDR3 region has 13 residues. The germline gives CDR1 SGHAT, CDR2 FQNNGV. CDR3 DNA: TGTGCCAGCAGCTTAGCCAGGCGGGATGGCTACACCTTC. Translating it yields CASSLARRDGYTF.